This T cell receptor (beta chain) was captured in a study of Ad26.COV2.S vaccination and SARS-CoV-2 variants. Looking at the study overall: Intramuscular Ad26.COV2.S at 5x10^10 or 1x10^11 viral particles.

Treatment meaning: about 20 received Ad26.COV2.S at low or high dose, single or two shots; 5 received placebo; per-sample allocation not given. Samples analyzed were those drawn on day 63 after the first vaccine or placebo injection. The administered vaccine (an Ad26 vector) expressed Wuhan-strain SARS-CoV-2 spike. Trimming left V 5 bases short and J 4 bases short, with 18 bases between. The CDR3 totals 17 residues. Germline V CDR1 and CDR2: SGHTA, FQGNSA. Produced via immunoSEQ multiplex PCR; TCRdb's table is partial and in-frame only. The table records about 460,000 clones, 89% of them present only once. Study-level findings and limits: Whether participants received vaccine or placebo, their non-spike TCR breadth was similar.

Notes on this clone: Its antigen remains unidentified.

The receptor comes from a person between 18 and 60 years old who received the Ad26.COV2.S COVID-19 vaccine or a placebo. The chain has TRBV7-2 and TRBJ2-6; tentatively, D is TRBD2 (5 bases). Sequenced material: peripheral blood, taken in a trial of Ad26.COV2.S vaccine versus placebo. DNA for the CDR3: TGTGCCAGCAGCGGAATTGCCTCCGGGAACGGGGCCAACGTCCTGACTTTC. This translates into CASSGIASGNGANVLTF.